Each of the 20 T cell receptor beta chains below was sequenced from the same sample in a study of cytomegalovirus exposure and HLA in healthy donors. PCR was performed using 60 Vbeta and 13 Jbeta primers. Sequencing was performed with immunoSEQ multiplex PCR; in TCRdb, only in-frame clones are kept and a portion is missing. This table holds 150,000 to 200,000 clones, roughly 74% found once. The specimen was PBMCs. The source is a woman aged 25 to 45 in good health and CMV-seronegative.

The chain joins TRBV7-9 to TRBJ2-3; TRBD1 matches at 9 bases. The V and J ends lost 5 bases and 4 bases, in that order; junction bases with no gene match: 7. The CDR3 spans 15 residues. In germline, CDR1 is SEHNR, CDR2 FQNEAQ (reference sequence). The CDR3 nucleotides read TGTGCCAGCAGCCGGGGACAGGGCAAAGCAGATACGCAGTATTTT. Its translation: CASSRGQGKADTQYF.

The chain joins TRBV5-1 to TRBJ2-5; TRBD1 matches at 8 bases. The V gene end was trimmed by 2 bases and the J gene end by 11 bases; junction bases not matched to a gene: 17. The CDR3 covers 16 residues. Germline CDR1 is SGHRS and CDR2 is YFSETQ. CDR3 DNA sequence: TGCGCCAGCAGCTTACCAGGGGGCGCGGGTTCGGGAGAGCAGTACTTC. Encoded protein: CASSLPGGAGSGEQYF.

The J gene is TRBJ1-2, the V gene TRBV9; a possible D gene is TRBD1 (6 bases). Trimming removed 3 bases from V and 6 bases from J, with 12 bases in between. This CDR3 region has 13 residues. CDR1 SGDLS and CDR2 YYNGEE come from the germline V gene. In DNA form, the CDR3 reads TGTGCCAGCAGCGAGGCCCCAGGGGATGGCTACACCTTC. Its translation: CASSEAPGDGYTF.

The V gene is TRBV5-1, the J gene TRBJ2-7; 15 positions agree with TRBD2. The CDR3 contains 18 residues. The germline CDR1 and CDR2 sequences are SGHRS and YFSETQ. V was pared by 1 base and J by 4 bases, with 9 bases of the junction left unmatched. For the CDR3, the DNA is TGCGCCAGCAGCTTGCGAGGGACTAGCGGGAGGAGGTTGTACGAGCAGTACTTC. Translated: CASSLRGTSGRRLYEQYF.

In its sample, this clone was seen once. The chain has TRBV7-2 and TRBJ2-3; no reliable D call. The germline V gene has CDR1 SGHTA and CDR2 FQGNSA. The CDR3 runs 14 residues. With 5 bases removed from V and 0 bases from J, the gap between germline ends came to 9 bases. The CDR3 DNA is TGTGCCAGCAGCCCAGCGAGTAGCACAGATACGCAGTATTTT. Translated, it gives CASSPASSTDTQYF.

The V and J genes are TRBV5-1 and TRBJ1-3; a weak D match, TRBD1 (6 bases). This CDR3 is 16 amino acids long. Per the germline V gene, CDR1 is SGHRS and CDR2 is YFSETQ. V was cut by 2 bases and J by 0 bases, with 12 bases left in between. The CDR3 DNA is TGCGCCAGCAGCTTACCGACAGGTACCTCTGGAAACACCATATATTTT. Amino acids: CASSLPTGTSGNTIYF.

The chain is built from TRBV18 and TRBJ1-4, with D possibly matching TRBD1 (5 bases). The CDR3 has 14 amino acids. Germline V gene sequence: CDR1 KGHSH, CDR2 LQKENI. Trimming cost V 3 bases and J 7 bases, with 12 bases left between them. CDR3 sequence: CASSPPGFFEKLFF. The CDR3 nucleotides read TGTGCCAGCTCACCGCCAGGGTTTTTTGAAAAACTGTTTTTT. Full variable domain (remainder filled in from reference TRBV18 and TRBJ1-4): NAGVMQNPRHLVRRRGQEARLRCSPMKGHSHVYWYRQLPEEGLKFMVYLQKENIIDESGMPKERFSAEFPKEGPSILRIQQVVRGDSAAYFCASSPPGFFEKLFFGSGTQLSVL.

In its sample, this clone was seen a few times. The DNA for the CDR3 is TGTGCCAGCAGCTCCGGGTCCTACAATGAGCAGTTCTTC. It is translated as CASSSGSYNEQFF. V usage is TRBV28 and J usage is TRBJ2-1, with unresolved D. V lost 6 bases and J 1 base, leaving 7 bases between the germline ends. The CDR3 totals 13 residues. CDR1 and CDR2 from the germline V gene are MDHEN and SYDVKM.

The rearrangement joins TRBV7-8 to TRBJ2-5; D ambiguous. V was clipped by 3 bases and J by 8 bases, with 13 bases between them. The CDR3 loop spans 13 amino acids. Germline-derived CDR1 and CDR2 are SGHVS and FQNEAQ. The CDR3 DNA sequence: TGTGCCAGCAGCTTCGCGATCTCGTACACCCAGTACTTC. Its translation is CASSFAISYTQYF.

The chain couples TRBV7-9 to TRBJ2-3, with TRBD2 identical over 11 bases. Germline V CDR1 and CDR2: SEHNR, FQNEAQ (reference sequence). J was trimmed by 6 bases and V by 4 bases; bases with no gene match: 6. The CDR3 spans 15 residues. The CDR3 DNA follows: TGTGCCAGCAGCTCGGGACTAGCGGTCGTGGATACGCAGTATTTT. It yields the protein CASSSGLAVVDTQYF.

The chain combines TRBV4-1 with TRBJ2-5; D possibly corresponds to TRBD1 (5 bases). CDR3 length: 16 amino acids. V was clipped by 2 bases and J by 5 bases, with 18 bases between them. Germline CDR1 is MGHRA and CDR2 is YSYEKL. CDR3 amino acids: CASSQMLAAQGETQYF. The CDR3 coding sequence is TGCGCCAGCAGCCAAATGCTCGCGGCCCAGGGCGAGACCCAGTACTTC.

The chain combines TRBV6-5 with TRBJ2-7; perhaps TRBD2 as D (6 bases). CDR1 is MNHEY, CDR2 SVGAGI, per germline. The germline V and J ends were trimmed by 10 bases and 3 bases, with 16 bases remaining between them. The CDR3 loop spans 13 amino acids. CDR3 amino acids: CANQRACYYEQYF. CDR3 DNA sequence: TGTGCCAACCAGCGGGCTTGCTACTACGAGCAGTACTTC.

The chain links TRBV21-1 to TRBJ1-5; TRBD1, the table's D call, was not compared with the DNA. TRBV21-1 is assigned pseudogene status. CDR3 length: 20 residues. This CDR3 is CASIHRTLRINRDSNQPQHF. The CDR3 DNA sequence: TGTGCCAGCATCCATCGGACCCTACGGATAAACAGGGATAGCAATCAGCCCCAGCATTTT.

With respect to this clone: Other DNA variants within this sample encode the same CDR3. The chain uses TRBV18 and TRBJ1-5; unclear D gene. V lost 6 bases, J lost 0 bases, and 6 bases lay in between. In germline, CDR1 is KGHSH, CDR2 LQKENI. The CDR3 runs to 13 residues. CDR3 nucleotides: TGTGCCAGCTCGCCATATAGCAATCAGCCCCAGCATTTT. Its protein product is CASSPYSNQPQHF.

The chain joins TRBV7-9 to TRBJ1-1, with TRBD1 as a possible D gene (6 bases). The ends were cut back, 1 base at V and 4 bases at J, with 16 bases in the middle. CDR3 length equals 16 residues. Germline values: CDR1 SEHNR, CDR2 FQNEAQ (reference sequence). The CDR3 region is CASSLEVGRGSTEAFF. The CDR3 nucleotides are TGTGCCAGCAGCTTAGAGGTGGGCAGGGGAAGCACTGAAGCTTTCTTT.

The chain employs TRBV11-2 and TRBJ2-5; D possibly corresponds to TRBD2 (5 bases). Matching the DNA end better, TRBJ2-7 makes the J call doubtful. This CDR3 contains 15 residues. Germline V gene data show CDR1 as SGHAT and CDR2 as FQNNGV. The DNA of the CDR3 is TGTGCCAGCAGCTTAGGAGCAGGAGGAACCTACGAGCAGTACTTC. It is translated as CASSLGAGGTYEQYF.

CDR3 sequence reads: CASSPYAPDTQYF. Written as DNA, the CDR3 is TGTGCCAGCAGCCCCTACGCCCCAGATACGCAGTATTTT. V and J are TRBV6-5 and TRBJ2-3, with no clear D. The CDR3 is 13 amino acids. Germline CDR1 reads MNHEY; CDR2 reads SVGAGI. Deletions cut 6 bases from V and 4 bases from J, with 11 bases between.

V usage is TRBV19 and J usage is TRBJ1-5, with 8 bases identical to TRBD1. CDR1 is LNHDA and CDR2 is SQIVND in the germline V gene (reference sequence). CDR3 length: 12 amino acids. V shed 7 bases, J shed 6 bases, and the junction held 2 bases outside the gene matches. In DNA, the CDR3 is TGTGCCAGTACGGACAGGGCTCAGCCCCAGCATTTT. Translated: CASTDRAQPQHF.

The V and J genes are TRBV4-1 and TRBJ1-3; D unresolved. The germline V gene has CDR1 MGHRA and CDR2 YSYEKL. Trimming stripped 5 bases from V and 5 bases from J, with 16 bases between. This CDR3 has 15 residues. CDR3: CASSYPPGSRNTIYF. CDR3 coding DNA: TGCGCCAGCAGCTACCCCCCGGGTTCTCGAAACACCATATATTTT.

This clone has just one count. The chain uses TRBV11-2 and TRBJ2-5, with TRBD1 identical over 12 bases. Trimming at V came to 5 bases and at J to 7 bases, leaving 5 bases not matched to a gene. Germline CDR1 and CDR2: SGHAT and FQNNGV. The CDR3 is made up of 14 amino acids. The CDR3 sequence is CASSPGQGAGTQYF. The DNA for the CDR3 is TGTGCCAGCAGCCCGGGACAGGGGGCAGGGACCCAGTACTTC.